This T cell receptor beta chain was recorded in a study of Ad26.COV2.S vaccination and SARS-CoV-2 variants. Study-wide results and caveats: Total T cell responses may have been underestimated by the TCR breadth and depth analyses. Compared with placebo recipients, vaccine recipients had higher spike-specific TCR breadth.

Generated by immunoSEQ multiplex PCR, the TCRdb table keeps only in-frame clones and is missing some. Here the sample spans about 280,000 clones, approximately 89% being singletons. Described treatment: around 19 received Ad26.COV2.S at low or high dose, single or two shots; about 5 received placebo; per-sample allocation not given. All samples were drawn on day 63, counting from the first vaccine or placebo injection. Immunization relied on an Ad26 vector, which expressed Wuhan-strain SARS-CoV-2 spike. About this clone: Its specificity is not known.

Germline CDR1 reads SGHRS; CDR2 reads YFSETQ. V gave up 0 bases and J gave up 3 bases, with 12 bases separating them. This CDR3 has 15 amino acids. The V and J genes are TRBV5-1 and TRBJ1-1; a weak D match, TRBD1 (5 bases). The sample here was peripheral blood, taken in a trial of Ad26.COV2.S vaccine versus placebo. This TCR came from a person aged 18-65 years who received the Ad26.COV2.S COVID-19 vaccine or a placebo. CDR3 amino acids: CASSLAPLGDTEAFF. The CDR3 nucleotides read TGCGCCAGCAGCTTGGCCCCCCTGGGGGACACTGAAGCTTTCTTT.